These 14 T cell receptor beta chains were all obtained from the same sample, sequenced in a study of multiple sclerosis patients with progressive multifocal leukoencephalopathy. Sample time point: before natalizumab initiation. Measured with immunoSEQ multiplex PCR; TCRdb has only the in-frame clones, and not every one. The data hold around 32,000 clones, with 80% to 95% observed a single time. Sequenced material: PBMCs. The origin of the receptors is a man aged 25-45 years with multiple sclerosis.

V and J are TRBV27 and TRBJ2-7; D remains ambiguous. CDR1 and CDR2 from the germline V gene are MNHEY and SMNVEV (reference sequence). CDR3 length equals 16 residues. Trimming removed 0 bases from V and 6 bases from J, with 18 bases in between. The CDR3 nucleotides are TGTGCCAGCAGTTTATCGATCGAAGGGTTGCCACTCGAGCAGTACTTC. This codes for CASSLSIEGLPLEQYF.

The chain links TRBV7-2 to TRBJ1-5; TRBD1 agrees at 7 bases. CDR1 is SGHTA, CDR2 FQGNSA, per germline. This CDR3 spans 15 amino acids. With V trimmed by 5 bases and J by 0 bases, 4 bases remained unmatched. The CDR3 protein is CASSQGTDSNQPQHF. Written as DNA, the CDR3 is TGTGCCAGCAGCCAAGGGACAGATAGCAATCAGCCCCAGCATTTT.

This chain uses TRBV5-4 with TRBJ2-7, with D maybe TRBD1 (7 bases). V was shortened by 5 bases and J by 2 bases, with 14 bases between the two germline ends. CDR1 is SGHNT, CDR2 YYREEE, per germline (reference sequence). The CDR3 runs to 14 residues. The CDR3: CASRKAGTAYEQYF. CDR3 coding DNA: TGTGCCAGCAGAAAGGCGGGGACAGCCTACGAGCAGTACTTC.

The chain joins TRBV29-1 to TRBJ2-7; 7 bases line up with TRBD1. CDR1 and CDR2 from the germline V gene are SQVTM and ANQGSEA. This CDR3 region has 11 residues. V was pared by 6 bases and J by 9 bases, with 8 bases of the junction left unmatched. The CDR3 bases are TGCAGCGTCATAACCACAGGGGTGCAGTACTTC. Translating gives CSVITTGVQYF.

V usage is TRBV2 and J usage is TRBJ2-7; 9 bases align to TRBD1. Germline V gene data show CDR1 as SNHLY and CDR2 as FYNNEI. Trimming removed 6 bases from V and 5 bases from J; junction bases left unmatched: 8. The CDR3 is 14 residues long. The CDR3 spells CASSLDRGWNEQYV. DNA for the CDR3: TGTGCCAGCAGCTTAGACAGGGGGTGGAACGAGCAGTACGTC.

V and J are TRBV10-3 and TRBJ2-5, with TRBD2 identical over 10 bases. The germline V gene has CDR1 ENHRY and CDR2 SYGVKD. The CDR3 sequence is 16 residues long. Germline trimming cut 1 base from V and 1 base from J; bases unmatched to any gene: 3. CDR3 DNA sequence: TGTGCCATCAGTGAGTGGGCTAGCGGGAGCCAAGAGACCCAGTACTTC. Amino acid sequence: CAISEWASGSQETQYF.

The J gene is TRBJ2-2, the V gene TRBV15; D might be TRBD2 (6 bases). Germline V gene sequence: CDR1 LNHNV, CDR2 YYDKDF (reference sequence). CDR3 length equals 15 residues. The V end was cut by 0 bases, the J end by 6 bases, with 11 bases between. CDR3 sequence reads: CATSRDKGTAGELFF. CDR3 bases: TGTGCCACCAGCAGAGATAAGGGGACTGCCGGGGAGCTGTTTTTT. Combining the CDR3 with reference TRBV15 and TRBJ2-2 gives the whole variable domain DAMVIQNPRYQVTQFGKPVTLSCSQTLNHNVMYWYQQKSSQAPKLLFHYYDKDFNNEADTPDNFQSRRPNTSFCFLDIRSPGLGDTAMYLCATSRDKGTAGELFFGEGSRLTVL.

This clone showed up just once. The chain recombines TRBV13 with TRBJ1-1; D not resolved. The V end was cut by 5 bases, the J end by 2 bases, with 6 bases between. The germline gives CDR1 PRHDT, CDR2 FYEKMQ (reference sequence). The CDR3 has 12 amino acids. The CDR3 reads CASSRLNTEAFF. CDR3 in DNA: TGTGCCAGCAGCCGACTAAACACTGAAGCTTTCTTT.

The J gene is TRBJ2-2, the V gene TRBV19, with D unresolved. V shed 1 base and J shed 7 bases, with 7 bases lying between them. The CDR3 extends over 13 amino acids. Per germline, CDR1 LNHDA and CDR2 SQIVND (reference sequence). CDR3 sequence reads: CASSIGLHGELFF. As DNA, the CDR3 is TGTGCCAGTAGTATAGGACTCCACGGGGAGCTGTTTTTT.

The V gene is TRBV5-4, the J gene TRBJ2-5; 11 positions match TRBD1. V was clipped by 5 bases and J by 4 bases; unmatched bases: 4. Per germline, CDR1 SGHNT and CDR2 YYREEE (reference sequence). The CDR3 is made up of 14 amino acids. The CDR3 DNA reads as TGTGCCAGCAGTCCCGGGACAGGGGGAGAGACCCAGTACTTC. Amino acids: CASSPGTGGETQYF.

The CDR3 nucleotides read TGTGCCAGCAGAGGGACAGCCTACAATGAGCAGTTCTTC. Translating it yields CASRGTAYNEQFF. The chain carries TRBV2 and TRBJ2-1; TRBD1 aligns across 7 bases. With 6 bases clipped from V and 2 bases from J, the junction kept 1 base outside the gene matches. The length of the CDR3 is 13 residues. CDR1 SNHLY and CDR2 FYNNEI come from the germline V gene.

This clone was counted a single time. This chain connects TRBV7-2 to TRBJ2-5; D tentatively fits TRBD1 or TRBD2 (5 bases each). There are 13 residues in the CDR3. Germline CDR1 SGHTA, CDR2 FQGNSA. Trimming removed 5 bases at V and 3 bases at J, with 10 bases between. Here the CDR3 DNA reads TGTGCCAGCAGCCACCGAGGGGAAGAGACCCAGTACTTC. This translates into CASSHRGEETQYF.

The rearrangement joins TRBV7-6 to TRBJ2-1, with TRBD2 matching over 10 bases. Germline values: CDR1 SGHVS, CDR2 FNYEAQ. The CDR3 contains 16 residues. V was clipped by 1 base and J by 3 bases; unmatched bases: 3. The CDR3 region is CASSLGVAGGYNEQFF. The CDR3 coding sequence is TGTGCCAGCAGCTTAGGGGTAGCGGGGGGCTACAATGAGCAGTTCTTC. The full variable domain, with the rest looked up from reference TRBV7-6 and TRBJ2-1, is GAGVSQSPRYKVTKRGQDVALRCDPISGHVSLYWYRQALGQGPEFLTYFNYEAQQDKSGLPNDRFSAERPEGSISTLTIQRTEQRDSAMYRCASSLGVAGGYNEQFFGPGTRLTVL.

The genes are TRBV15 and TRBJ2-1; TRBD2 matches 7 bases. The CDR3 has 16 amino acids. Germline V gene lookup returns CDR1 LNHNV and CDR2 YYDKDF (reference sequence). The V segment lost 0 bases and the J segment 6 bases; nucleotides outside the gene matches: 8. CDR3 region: CATSRDLAGVGNEQFF. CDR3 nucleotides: TGTGCCACCAGCAGAGATCTGGCGGGAGTCGGCAATGAGCAGTTCTTC.